The source of this T cell receptor (beta chain) is a study of identical twins. Findings of the study overall: Twin sharing of out-of-frame TCR alpha was underestimated by models in monozygotic pairs. Conclusions relied on cross-sectional statistical analysis, not following the same donors.

Addition of a universal primer site occurred through template switching, and cDNA carried unique molecular identifiers. Using its own MiXCR run on the 5' RACE reads, TCRdb lists one record per CDR3 protein. Of roughly 350,000 distinct CDR3 sequences listed, roughly 10% were seen once; the top ten hold over 7%. Germline CDR1 is SGHVS and CDR2 is FQNEAQ. The J segment lost 3 bases and the V segment lost 1 base, leaving 9 bases of the junction unmatched. CDR3 size: 17 residues. This clonotype was seen many times. No antigen is known for it. Donors uniformly comprised healthy Caucasians. The sequenced sample consisted of naive T cells sorted from blood. This TCR was sampled from a woman aged 50 to 65 in good health. V usage is TRBV7-8 and J usage is TRBJ1-5; 7 nucleotides line up with TRBD1. CDR3 coding DNA: TGTGCCAGCAGCTTAGGTCTAACGGGACAGTACAATCAGCCCCAGCATTTT. Translation: CASSLGLTGQYNQPQHF. Combining the CDR3 with reference TRBV7-8 and TRBJ1-5 gives the whole variable domain GAGVSQSPRYKVAKRGQDVALRCDPISGHVSLFWYQQALGQGPEFLTYFQNEAQLDKSGLPSDRFFAERPEGSVSTLKIQRTQQEDSAVYLCASSLGLTGQYNQPQHFGDGTRLSIL.